The clone carrying this T cell receptor (beta chain) was seen many times. Its specificity is unknown. Individual cDNA molecules received unique molecular identifiers. TCRdb redid the calling of the 5' RACE reads with MiXCR, one entry per CDR3 protein. This table holds about 97,000 distinct CDR3 sequences, roughly 9.6% found once. The data originate from a study of early T cells in non-severe SARS-CoV-2 infection. Study at large: Chains stayed unpaired after sequencing of bulk RNA from unsorted whole blood. Study-wide results and limits: VDJdb-based matching was biased toward anti-spike CD8 responses and missed private and CD4 specificities.

Trimming took 2 bases from V and 7 from J; bases not matched to a gene: 6. This CDR3 is 15 amino acids long. The germline CDR1 and CDR2 sequences are SGHRS and YFSETQ. The source material was whole blood, sampled at baseline. This sequence joins TRBV5-1 and TRBJ1-6; 7 bases match TRBD1. The clonotype was recovered from an adult who was a healthcare worker with PCR-confirmed SARS-CoV-2 infection or an uninfected control (not recorded which). CDR3 sequence reads: CASSLRQGENSPLHF. The CDR3 DNA is TGCGCCAGCAGCTTAAGACAGGGTGAAAATTCACCCCTCCACTTT.